This TCR beta chain was documented in a study of cytomegalovirus exposure and HLA in healthy donors. This clone showed up just a few times. Clones were sequenced by immunoSEQ multiplex PCR, and TCRdb holds only the in-frame ones, with some missing. Of about 120,000 clones in the sample, 89% were seen once. The source is a woman aged 18-29 years in good health and CMV-seronegative. Sequencing was done on a sample of PBMCs.

The CDR3 DNA is TGTGCCAGCAGTTCCCTTCGGGGGAGAGAGACCCAGTACTTC. Translated: CASSSLRGRETQYF. This chain joins TRBV11-3 and TRBJ2-5, with D maybe TRBD2 (6 bases). Trimming cost V 6 bases and J 4 bases, with 15 bases left between them. CDR1 SGHNT and CDR2 YENEEA come from the germline V gene. This CDR3 comprises 14 residues.